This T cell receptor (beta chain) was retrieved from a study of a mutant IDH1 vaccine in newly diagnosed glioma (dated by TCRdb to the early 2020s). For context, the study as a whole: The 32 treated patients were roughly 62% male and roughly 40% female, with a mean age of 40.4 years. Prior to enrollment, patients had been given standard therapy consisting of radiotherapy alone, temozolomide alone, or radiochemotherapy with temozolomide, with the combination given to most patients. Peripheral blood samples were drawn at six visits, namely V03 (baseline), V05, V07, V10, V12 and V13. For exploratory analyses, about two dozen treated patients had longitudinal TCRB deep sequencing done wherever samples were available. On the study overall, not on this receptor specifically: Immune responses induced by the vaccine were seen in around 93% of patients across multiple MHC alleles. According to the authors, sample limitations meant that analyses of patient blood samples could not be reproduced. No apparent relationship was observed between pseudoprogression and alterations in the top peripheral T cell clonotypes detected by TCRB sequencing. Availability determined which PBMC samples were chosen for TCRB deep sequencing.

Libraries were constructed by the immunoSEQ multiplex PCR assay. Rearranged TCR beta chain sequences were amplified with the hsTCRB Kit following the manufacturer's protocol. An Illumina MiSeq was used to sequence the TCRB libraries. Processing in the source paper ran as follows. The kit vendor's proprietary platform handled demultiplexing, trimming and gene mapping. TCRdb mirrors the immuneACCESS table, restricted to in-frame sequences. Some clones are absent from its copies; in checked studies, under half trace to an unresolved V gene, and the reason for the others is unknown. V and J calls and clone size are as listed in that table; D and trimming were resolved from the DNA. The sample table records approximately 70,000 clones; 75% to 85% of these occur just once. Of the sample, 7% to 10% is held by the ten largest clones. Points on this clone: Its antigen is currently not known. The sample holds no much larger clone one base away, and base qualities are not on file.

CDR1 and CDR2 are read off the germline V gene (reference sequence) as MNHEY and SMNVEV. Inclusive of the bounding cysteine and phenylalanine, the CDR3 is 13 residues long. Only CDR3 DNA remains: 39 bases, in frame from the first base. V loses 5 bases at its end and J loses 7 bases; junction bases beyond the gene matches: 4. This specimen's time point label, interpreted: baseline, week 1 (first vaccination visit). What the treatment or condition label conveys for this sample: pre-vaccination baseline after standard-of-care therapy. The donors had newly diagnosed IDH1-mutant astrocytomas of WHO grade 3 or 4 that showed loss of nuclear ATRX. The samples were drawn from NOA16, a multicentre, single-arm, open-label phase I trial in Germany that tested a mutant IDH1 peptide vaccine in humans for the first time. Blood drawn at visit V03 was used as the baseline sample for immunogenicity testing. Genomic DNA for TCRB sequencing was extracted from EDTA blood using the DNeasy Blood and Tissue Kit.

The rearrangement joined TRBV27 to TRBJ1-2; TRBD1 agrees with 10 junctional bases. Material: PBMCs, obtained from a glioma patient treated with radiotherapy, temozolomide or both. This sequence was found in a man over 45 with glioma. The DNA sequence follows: TGTGCCAGCAGTGGGACAGGGGTTAGTGGCTACACCTTC. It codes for CASSGTGVSGYTF.